These T cell receptor beta chains were read from a single sample in a study of blood T cell repertoires in COVID-19. Data came from immunoSEQ multiplex PCR; TCRdb stores just in-frame clones and leaves some out. The sample lists around 79,000 clones; approximately 80% were seen once. Specimen: peripheral blood. All receptors derive from a woman in her sixties or seventies with acute or convalescent COVID-19. Both conserved end residues are part of each CDR3. D genes are given only for firm matches. Not all rows give a size; the values are once, few, many and, for expanded clones, a class.

15	TRBD1	.	TRBJ2-5	TRBV24-1	TGTGCCACCAGTGAACCTGGGACAGTACAAGAGACCCAGTACTTC	CATSEPGTVQETQYF
14	.	.	TRBJ2-5	TRBV3-1/TRBV3-2	TGTGCCAGCAGCCAAGGGTACAGGCAAGAGACCCAGTACTTC	CASSQGYRQETQYF
13	.	.	TRBJ1-2	TRBV5-1	TGCGCCAGCAGCTTCGACAGGATCAATGGCTACACCTTC	CASSFDRINGYTF
12	.	.	TRBJ1-1	TRBV24-1	TGTGCCACCAGTCAAGGGAGCACTGAAGCTTTCTTT	CATSQGSTEAFF
16	.	once	TRBJ1-3	TRBV5-1	TGCGCCAGCAGCTCCTTACCGGACAGCTCTGGAAACACCATATATTTT	CASSSLPDSSGNTIYF
13	.	.	TRBJ1-2	TRBV3-1/TRBV3-2	TGTGCCAGCAGCCAAGCTCGGGGGTTCGGCTACACCTTC	CASSQARGFGYTF
12	.	.	TRBJ1-1	TRBV6-6	TGTGCCAGCAAGTCGGGAAACACTGAAGCTTTCTTT	CASKSGNTEAFF
15	TRBD2	.	TRBJ2-1	TRBV5-1	TGCGCCAGCAGCTTGGGGCTAGCGGGGGGGCATGAGCAGTTCTTC	CASSLGLAGGHEQFF
13	.	.	TRBJ1-5	TRBV12-3/TRBV12-4	TGTGCCAGCAGTCCCCGACTCCTGGGAGCCCAGCATTTT	CASSPRLLGAQHF
15	.	.	TRBJ1-5	TRBV3-1/TRBV3-2	TGTGCCAGCAGCCAAGTATCGGGGGGCAATCAGCCCCAGCATTTT	CASSQVSGGNQPQHF
14	.	.	TRBJ1-1	TRBV5-1	TGCGCCAGCAGCTTGGGCGGGCTGAACACTGAAGCTTTCTTT	CASSLGGLNTEAFF
13	TRBD2	.	TRBJ2-3	TRBV9	TGTGCCAGCAGCGCCGGGACTAGCGATACGCAGTATTTT	CASSAGTSDTQYF
13	.	.	TRBJ1-5	TRBV15	TGTGCCACCAGCGGACAATCTGAACAGCCCCAGCATTTT	CATSGQSEQPQHF
17	.	.	TRBJ1-5	TRBV12-5	TGTGCTAGTGGTTTGGAATGGACGGGACTTAGCAATCAGCCCCAGCATTTT	CASGLEWTGLSNQPQHF
16	.	few	TRBJ2-3	TRBV5-1	TGCGCCAGCAGCTTAGGTGACTTAACTAGCACAGATACGCAGTATTTT	CASSLGDLTSTDTQYF
16	TRBD1	.	TRBJ2-1	TRBV12-5	TGTGCTAGTGGTTTGACAACAGGGGGCATCCACAATGAGCAGTTCTTC	CASGLTTGGIHNEQFF
16	.	few	TRBJ1-3	TRBV6-4	TGTGCCAGCAGTGGGGGGCCCAAGAGCTCTGGAAACACCATATATTTT	CASSGGPKSSGNTIYF
13	.	.	TRBJ2-4	TRBV3-1/TRBV3-2	TGTGCCAGCCAGGAGGGGGCCAAAAACATTCAGTACTTC	CASQEGAKNIQYF
14	.	.	TRBJ1-1	TRBV5-5	TGTGCCAGCAGCTTACTATACATGAACACTGAAGCTTTCTTT	CASSLLYMNTEAFF
16	.	.	TRBJ2-3	TRBV9	TGTGCCAGCAGCCCTCGTTCGGGGAGGACCACAGATACGCAGTATTTT	CASSPRSGRTTDTQYF
15	.	.	TRBJ2-7	TRBV6-2/TRBV6-3	TGTGCCAGCAGTTATAGGGGAAAGATCCCTAACGAGCAGTACTTC	CASSYRGKIPNEQYF
16	.	.	TRBJ2-6	TRBV19	TGTGCCAGTAGTATAGAGGGCCGCTCTGGGGCCAACGTCCTGACTTTC	CASSIEGRSGANVLTF
15	.	.	TRBJ1-2	TRBV5-1	TGCGCCAGCAGCGAGGGGGGGAGAACAATCTATGGCTACACCTTC	CASSEGGRTIYGYTF
16	.	.	TRBJ1-1	TRBV6-4	TGTGCCAGCAGTCCAACCCCGGGGGTTCACGGCACTGAAGCTTTCTTT	CASSPTPGVHGTEAFF
15	TRBD2	.	TRBJ2-5	TRBV2	TGTGCCAGCAGTTCGCAAGCGGGGGCGGGAGAGACCCAGTACTTC	CASSSQAGAGETQYF
14	.	.	TRBJ1-1	TRBV5-1	TGCGCCAGCAGGCCTACTTGGAGTAGCACTGAAGCTTTCTTT	CASRPTWSSTEAFF
12	.	.	TRBJ1-2	TRBV30	TGTGCCTGGAAGGAACAGGGCTATGGCTACACCTTC	CAWKEQGYGYTF
15	TRBD1	.	TRBJ1-1	TRBV6-1	TGTGCCAGCAGTGACGGACAGGGAAGGGGCACTGAAGCTTTCTTT	CASSDGQGRGTEAFF
15	.	.	TRBJ1-1	TRBV13	TGTGCCAGCAGCCGAGGGCGGGGGTTAGAGACTGAAGCTTTCTTT	CASSRGRGLETEAFF
14	.	once	TRBJ2-7	TRBV7-6	TGTGCCAGCAGCCCCTACGACACGTCCTACGAGCAGTACTTC	CASSPYDTSYEQYF
15	TRBD1	.	TRBJ1-1	TRBV6-1	TGTGCCAGCAGTGAGAGACAGGGGCGAGGCACTGAAGCTTTCTTT	CASSERQGRGTEAFF
16	TRBD1	few	TRBJ1-2	TRBV9	TGTGCCAGCAGTCTACCCGAGGACAGGGCGAGCTATGGCTACACCTTC	CASSLPEDRASYGYTF
15	TRBD1	.	TRBJ1-2	TRBV6-1	TGTGCCAGCAGTGAAGGGGGACAGGCCTTCTATGGCTACACCTTC	CASSEGGQAFYGYTF
15	.	many	TRBJ1-1	TRBV9	TGTGCCAGCAGTCGTCTCGGGGGGCGGAACACTGAAGCTTTCTTT	CASSRLGGRNTEAFF
15	TRBD1	.	TRBJ2-3	TRBV5-4	TGTGCCAGCAGCTCTCGGGACAGGGGAAGTAATACGCAGTATTTT	CASSSRDRGSNTQYF
15	.	.	TRBJ1-3	TRBV9	TGTGCCAGCAGCGCCCTCTTGGCGGGTGAAAACACCATATATTTT	CASSALLAGENTIYF